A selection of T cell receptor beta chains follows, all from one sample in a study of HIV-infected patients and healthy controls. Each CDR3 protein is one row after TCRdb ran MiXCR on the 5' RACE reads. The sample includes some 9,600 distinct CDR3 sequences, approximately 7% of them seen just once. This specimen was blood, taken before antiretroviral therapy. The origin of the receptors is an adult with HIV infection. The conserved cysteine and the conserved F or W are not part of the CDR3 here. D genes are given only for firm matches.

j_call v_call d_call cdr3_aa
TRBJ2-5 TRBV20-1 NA SARSLRDSAKETQY
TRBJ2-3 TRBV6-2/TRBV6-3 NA ASSYPDRTFRTDTQY
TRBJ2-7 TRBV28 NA ASSPLRWAPTYEQY
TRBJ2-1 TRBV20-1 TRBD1 SARGTGLSSYNEQF
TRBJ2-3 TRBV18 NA ASSPAGWADTQY
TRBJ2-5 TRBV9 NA ASSVEEETQY
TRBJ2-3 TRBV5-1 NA ASSLRVEPSTDTQY
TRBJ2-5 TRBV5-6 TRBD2 ASSLGLPGETQY
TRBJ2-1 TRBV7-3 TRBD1 ASSWGQGGLNEQF
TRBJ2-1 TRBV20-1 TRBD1 SARVPRTGGNEQF
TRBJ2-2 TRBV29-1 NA SVKRETVTGELF
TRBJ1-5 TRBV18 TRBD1 ASSPGVTGVGQPQH
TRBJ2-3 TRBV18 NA ASSLQGRASTDTQY
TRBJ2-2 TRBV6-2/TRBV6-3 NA ASSSTGTLPRELF
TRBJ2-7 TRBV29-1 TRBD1 SARQGPYEQY
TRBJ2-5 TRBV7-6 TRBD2 ASSWGGLAGETQY
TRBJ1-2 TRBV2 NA ASSEGLGGYYGYT
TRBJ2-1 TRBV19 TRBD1 ASSARDRVFDEQF
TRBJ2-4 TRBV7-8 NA ASSLAQSALAKNIQY
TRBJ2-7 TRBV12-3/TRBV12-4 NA ASSSSILRQAESYEQY
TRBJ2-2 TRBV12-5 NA ASGFNTGELF
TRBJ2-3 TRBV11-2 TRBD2 ASSHISGASSTDTQY
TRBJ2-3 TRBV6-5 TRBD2 ASSPIAGGTDTQY
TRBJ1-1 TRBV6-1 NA ASKFQGGYTEAF
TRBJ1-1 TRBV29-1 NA SHTSGNTEAF
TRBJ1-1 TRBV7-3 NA ASSSGGGTEAF
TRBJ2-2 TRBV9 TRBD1 ASSVGDRVTGELF
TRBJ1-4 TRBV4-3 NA ASSQEAGTALMRKLF
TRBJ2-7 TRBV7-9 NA ASSLSGLPYEQY
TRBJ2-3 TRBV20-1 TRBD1 SAPGQARTDTQY
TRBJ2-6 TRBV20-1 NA SARPKGTGANVLT
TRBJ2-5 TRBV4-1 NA ASSPGTSQETQY
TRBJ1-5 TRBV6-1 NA ASSEHSGPHQPQH
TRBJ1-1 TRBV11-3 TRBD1 ASPRDRANTEAF
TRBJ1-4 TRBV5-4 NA ASSLGVATNEKLF
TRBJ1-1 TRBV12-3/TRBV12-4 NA ASRLQEIYTEAF
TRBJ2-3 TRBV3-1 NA ASSQQLVPDVGDTQY
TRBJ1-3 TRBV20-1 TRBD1 SAAGDRDFYASGNTIY
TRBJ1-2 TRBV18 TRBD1 ASSLQRRTGVYGYT
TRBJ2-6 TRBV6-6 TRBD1 ASRDRVSGANVLT
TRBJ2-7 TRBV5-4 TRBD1 ASSPGTARSSYEQY
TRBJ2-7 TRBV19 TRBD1 ASSSGGSYEQY
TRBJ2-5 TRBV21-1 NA ASSKAGREKETQY
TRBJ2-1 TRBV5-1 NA ASSFRDTNEQF
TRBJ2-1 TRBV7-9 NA ASSLDWGYNEQF
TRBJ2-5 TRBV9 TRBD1 ASSVVGQKETQY
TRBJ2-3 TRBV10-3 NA AISESASRLDTQY
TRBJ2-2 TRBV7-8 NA ASSLVEPTNTGELF
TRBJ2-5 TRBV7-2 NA ASSLQGQTQY
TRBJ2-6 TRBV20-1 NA SGSQDANVLT
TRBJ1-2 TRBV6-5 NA ASSPDYYGYT
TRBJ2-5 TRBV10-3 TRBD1 AISESTGIETQY
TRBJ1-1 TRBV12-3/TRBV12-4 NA ASRPLMNTEAF
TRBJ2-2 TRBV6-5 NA ASSLPPGHHTGELF
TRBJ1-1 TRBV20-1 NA SARVRTEAF
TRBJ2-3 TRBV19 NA ASSIWQGGLTPNTQY
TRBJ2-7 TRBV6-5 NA ASSPGTPDYEQY